Listed below are T cell receptor beta chains from one sample, sequenced in a study of regulatory T cells in long-lasting Graves disease. Using its own MiXCR run on the multiplex PCR reads, TCRdb lists one record per CDR3 protein. Of 680,000 or so distinct CDR3 sequences in the sample, roughly 16% were seen once. The sample was also linked to a second study, of T cells in Graves' hyperthyroidism and ophthalmopathy.

The sequencing used peripheral blood mononuclear cells (PBMCs), collected at new diagnosis, from a patient treated with antithyroid drugs. These receptors were taken from a woman aged 25 to 39 with Graves disease. CDR3s include the opening cysteine and the closing phenylalanine or tryptophan. The order of the fields is D gene, J gene, V gene, clone size, CDR3 protein, CDR3 DNA. D genes are given only for firm matches. Not all rows give a size; the values are once, few, many and, for expanded clones, a class.

D gene: .
J gene: TRBJ1-2
V gene: TRBV11-1
clone size: few
CDR3 protein: CASSSDMFYGYTF
CDR3 DNA: TGTGCCAGCAGCTCCGACATGTTCTATGGCTACACCTTC

D gene: .
J gene: TRBJ1-1
V gene: TRBV19
clone size: few
CDR3 protein: CASTIGTGLNTEAFF
CDR3 DNA: TGTGCCAGTACAATTGGAACAGGCCTGAACACTGAAGCTTTCTTT

D gene: TRBD1
J gene: TRBJ1-1
V gene: TRBV12-3/TRBV12-4
clone size: many
CDR3 protein: CASNRGRTEAFF
CDR3 DNA: TGTGCCAGCAACAGGGGCCGGACTGAAGCTTTCTTT

D gene: .
J gene: TRBJ2-1
V gene: TRBV5-1
clone size: .
CDR3 protein: CASSSDTMSSYNEQFF
CDR3 DNA: TGCGCCAGCAGCTCCGACACGATGAGCTCCTACAATGAGCAGTTCTTC

D gene: .
J gene: TRBJ2-5
V gene: TRBV30
clone size: many
CDR3 protein: CAWSVRVRETQYF
CDR3 DNA: TGTGCCTGGAGTGTACGAGTACGGGAGACCCAGTACTTC

D gene: .
J gene: TRBJ1-4
V gene: TRBV6-5
clone size: many
CDR3 protein: CASSYSPGGGEKLFF
CDR3 DNA: TGTGCCAGCAGTTACTCGCCGGGGGGAGGCGAAAAACTGTTTTTT

D gene: .
J gene: TRBJ1-1
V gene: TRBV28
clone size: many
CDR3 protein: CASGPTGNTEAFF
CDR3 DNA: TGTGCCAGCGGTCCGACAGGGAACACTGAAGCTTTCTTT

D gene: .
J gene: TRBJ2-1
V gene: TRBV5-1
clone size: few
CDR3 protein: CASSLGGDHEQFF
CDR3 DNA: TGCGCCAGCAGCTTGGGCGGGGACCACGAGCAATTCTTC

D gene: TRBD1
J gene: TRBJ1-5
V gene: TRBV28
clone size: many
CDR3 protein: CASSKTGPNQPQHF
CDR3 DNA: TGTGCCAGCAGTAAGACAGGGCCCAATCAGCCCCAGCATTTT

D gene: .
J gene: TRBJ2-7
V gene: TRBV2
clone size: many
CDR3 protein: CASRKPGESEQYF
CDR3 DNA: TGTGCCAGCCGGAAACCAGGGGAGTCCGAGCAGTACTTC

D gene: TRBD1
J gene: TRBJ1-5
V gene: TRBV18
clone size: few
CDR3 protein: CASSLMDRGSNQPQHF
CDR3 DNA: TGTGCCAGCTCCCTTATGGACAGGGGGAGCAATCAGCCCCAGCATTTT

D gene: TRBD2
J gene: TRBJ2-5
V gene: TRBV18
clone size: .
CDR3 protein: CASSPEIGLVQETQYF
CDR3 DNA: TGTGCCAGCTCACCTGAAATAGGACTAGTACAAGAGACCCAGTACTTC

D gene: .
J gene: TRBJ1-1
V gene: TRBV30
clone size: many
CDR3 protein: CAWNRGGGTEAFF
CDR3 DNA: TGTGCCTGGAATCGAGGGGGAGGGACTGAAGCTTTCTTT

D gene: .
J gene: TRBJ2-7
V gene: TRBV6-9
clone size: many
CDR3 protein: CASSLYRDTPEQYF
CDR3 DNA: TGTGCCAGCAGTTTATACAGGGATACCCCCGAGCAGTACTTC

D gene: .
J gene: TRBJ1-3
V gene: TRBV9
clone size: few
CDR3 protein: CASSVDVGSGNTIYF
CDR3 DNA: TGTGCCAGCAGCGTAGACGTGGGCTCTGGAAACACCATATATTTT

D gene: .
J gene: TRBJ2-2
V gene: TRBV6-1
clone size: .
CDR3 protein: CASSPLWDTGELFF
CDR3 DNA: TGTGCCAGCAGTCCTCTATGGGACACCGGGGAGCTGTTTTTT

D gene: .
J gene: TRBJ2-1
V gene: TRBV5-1
clone size: few
CDR3 protein: CASSFGGKGEHEQFF
CDR3 DNA: TGCGCCAGCAGCTTTGGCGGGAAAGGGGAGCATGAGCAGTTCTTC

D gene: .
J gene: TRBJ2-5
V gene: TRBV7-9
clone size: many
CDR3 protein: CASSLVSRNQETQYF
CDR3 DNA: TGTGCCAGCAGCTTAGTTTCCCGAAACCAAGAGACCCAGTACTTC

D gene: .
J gene: TRBJ1-3
V gene: TRBV28
clone size: many
CDR3 protein: CASSLGAGQFSGNTIYF
CDR3 DNA: TGTGCCAGCAGTTTAGGGGCAGGTCAATTCTCTGGAAACACCATATATTTT

D gene: .
J gene: TRBJ2-1
V gene: TRBV3-1
clone size: .
CDR3 protein: CASSAPARADEQFF
CDR3 DNA: TGTGCCAGCAGCGCGCCCGCGAGGGCGGATGAGCAGTTCTTC

D gene: TRBD2
J gene: TRBJ2-5
V gene: TRBV7-9
clone size: .
CDR3 protein: CASSPTGLAGETQYF
CDR3 DNA: TGTGCCAGCAGCCCGACCGGACTAGCGGGAGAGACCCAGTACTTC

D gene: .
J gene: TRBJ2-7
V gene: TRBV30
clone size: few
CDR3 protein: CAWRQEGYEQYF
CDR3 DNA: TGTGCCTGGCGGCAGGAGGGGTACGAGCAGTACTTC

D gene: TRBD1
J gene: TRBJ2-2
V gene: TRBV11-2
clone size: many
CDR3 protein: CASRFDRGTGELFF
CDR3 DNA: TGTGCCAGCAGGTTCGACAGGGGCACCGGGGAGCTGTTTTTT

D gene: .
J gene: TRBJ1-2
V gene: TRBV7-3
clone size: many
CDR3 protein: CASSLTAGDGYTF
CDR3 DNA: TGTGCCAGCAGCTTAACAGCGGGCGATGGCTACACCTTC

D gene: TRBD1
J gene: TRBJ2-7
V gene: TRBV6-1
clone size: few
CDR3 protein: CASSAPGQGLGEQYF
CDR3 DNA: TGTGCCAGCAGTGCGCCGGGACAGGGTTTAGGCGAGCAGTACTTC

D gene: TRBD1
J gene: TRBJ1-2
V gene: TRBV12-3/TRBV12-4
clone size: .
CDR3 protein: CASSINRGLIYGYNF
CDR3 DNA: TGTGCCAGCAGTATAAACAGGGGCCTTATCTATGGCTACAACTTC

D gene: TRBD1
J gene: TRBJ1-3
V gene: TRBV29-1
clone size: many
CDR3 protein: CSVEWDRGNSGNTIYF
CDR3 DNA: TGCAGCGTCGAATGGGACAGGGGAAACTCTGGAAACACCATATATTTT

D gene: .
J gene: TRBJ2-3
V gene: TRBV7-2
clone size: few
CDR3 protein: CASSSKRVPTSRDTQYF
CDR3 DNA: TGTGCCAGCAGCTCAAAAAGGGTTCCTACTAGCAGAGATACGCAGTATTTT

D gene: .
J gene: TRBJ1-5
V gene: TRBV19
clone size: .
CDR3 protein: CASSIDPWGGQPQHF
CDR3 DNA: TGTGCCAGTAGTATAGATCCATGGGGTGGACAGCCCCAGCATTTT